The T cell receptor beta chain under discussion was sequenced for a study of tumor and adjacent non-tumor tissue in lung cancer. General study findings and limits: In normal lung, the top 100 clones were significantly more dominant than in tumor.

Three rounds of nested PCR, following a modified ARM-PCR protocol, produced the TCRbeta library. MiXCR, run by TCRdb on the multiplex PCR reads, gives a single entry per CDR3 protein. The profile covers roughly 70,000 distinct CDR3 sequences, with approximately 68% appearing a single time and approximately 30% taken by the ten largest. The V gene's germline CDR1 is LGHNA and CDR2 YNFKEQ. The CDR3 totals 15 residues. The template was RNA from unsorted bulk tissue. Distant lung tissue was collected more than 3 cm away from the tumor edge. About this clonotype itself: What it recognizes is unknown. The junction departs from germline at one end; a sequencing error may be responsible.

Input material: distant non-tumor lung tissue. The TCR comes from a woman aged 45-60 years with non-small cell lung cancer. The gene calls are TRBV4-2 and TRBJ1-3, with 8 bases that match TRBD1. The chain's CDR3 is CARSQDDRGGNTIYF. The CDR3 DNA is TGTGCCAGGAGCCAAGATGACAGGGGTGGAAACACCATATATTTT.